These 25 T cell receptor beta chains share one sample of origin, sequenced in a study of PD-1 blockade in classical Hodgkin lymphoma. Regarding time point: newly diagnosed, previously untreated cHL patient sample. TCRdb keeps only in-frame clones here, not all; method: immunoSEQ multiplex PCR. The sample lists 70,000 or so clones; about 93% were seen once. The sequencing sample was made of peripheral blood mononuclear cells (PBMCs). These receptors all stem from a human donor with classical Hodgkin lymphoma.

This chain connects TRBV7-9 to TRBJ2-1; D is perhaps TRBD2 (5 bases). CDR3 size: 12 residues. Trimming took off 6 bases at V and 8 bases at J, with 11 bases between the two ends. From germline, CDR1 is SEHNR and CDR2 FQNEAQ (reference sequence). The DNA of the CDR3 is TGTGCCAGCAGTCCCCCGCGGGATGAGCAGTTCTTC. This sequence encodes CASSPPRDEQFF.

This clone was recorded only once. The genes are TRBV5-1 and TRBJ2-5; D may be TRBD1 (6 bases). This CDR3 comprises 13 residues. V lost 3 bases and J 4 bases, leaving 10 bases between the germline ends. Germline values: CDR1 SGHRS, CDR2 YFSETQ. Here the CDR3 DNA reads TGCGCCAGCAGCTCGGGACAAGGAGAGACCCAGTACTTC. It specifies CASSSGQGETQYF.

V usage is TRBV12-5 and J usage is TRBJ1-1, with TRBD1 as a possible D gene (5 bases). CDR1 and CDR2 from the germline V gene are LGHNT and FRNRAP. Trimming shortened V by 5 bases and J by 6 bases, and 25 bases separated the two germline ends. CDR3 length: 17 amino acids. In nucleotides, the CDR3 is TGTGCTAGTGGTCCTGTCTCTGGCAGGGCAGGTCCTTCTGAAGCTTTCTTT. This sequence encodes CASGPVSGRAGPSEAFF.

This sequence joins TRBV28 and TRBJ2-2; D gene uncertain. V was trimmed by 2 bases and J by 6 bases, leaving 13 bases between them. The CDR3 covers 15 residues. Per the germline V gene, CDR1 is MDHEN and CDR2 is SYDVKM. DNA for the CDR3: TGTGCCAGCAGTTTACTTACAACTACCTCCGGGGAGCTGTTTTTT. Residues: CASSLLTTTSGELFF.

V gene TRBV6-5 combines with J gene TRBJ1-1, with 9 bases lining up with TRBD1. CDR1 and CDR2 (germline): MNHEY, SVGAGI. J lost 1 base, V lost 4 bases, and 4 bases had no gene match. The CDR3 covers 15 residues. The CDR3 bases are TGTGCCAGCAGTTCGATGGGACAGGGGAACACTGAAGCTTTCTTT. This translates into CASSSMGQGNTEAFF.

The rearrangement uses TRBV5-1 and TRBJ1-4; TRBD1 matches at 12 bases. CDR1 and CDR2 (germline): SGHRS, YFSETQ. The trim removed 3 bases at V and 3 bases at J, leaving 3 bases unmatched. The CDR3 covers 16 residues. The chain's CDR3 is CASSSGQGAANEKLFF. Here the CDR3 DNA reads TGCGCCAGCAGCTCGGGACAGGGGGCGGCTAATGAAAAACTGTTTTTT.

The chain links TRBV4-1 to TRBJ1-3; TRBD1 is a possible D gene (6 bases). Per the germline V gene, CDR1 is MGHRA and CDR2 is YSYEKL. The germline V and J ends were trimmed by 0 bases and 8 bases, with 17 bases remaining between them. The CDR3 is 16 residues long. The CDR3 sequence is CASSQDSWGAGDTIYF. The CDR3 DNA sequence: TGCGCCAGCAGCCAAGATTCTTGGGGGGCTGGGGACACCATATATTTT.

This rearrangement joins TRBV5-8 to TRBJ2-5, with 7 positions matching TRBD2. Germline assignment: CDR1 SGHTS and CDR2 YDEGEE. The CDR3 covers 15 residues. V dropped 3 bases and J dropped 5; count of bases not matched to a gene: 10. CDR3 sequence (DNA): TGTGCCAGCAGCTCCGGGGCGCGGGGAGGGGAGACCCAGTACTTC. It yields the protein CASSSGARGGETQYF.

The CDR3, as DNA: TGTGCCTGGAGACAGGGTTGGGACACTGAAGCTTTCTTT. It specifies CAWRQGWDTEAFF. The chain links TRBV30 to TRBJ1-1, with a weak D call TRBD1 (6 bases). The length of the CDR3 is 13 residues. Germline-derived CDR1 and CDR2 are GTSNPN and SVGIG (reference sequence). The ends were cut back, 3 bases at V and 3 bases at J, with 11 bases in the middle. Based on the CDR3 plus reference TRBV30 and TRBJ1-1, the full variable domain is SQTIHQWPATLVQPVGSPLSLECTVEGTSNPNLYWYRQAAGRGLQLLFYSVGIGQISSEVPQNLSASRPQDRQFILSSKKLLLSDSGFYLCAWRQGWDTEAFFGQGTRLTVV.

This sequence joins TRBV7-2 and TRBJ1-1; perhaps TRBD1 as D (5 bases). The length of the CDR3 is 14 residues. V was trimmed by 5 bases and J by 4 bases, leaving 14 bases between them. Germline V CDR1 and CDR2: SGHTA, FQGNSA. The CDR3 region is CASSRQSPATEAFF. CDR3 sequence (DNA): TGTGCCAGCAGCCGACAGAGTCCCGCCACTGAAGCTTTCTTT.

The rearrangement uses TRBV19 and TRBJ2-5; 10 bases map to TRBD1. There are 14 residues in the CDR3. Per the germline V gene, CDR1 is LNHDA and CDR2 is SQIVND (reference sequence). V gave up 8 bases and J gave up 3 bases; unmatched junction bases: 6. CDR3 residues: CASSGGTGEETQYF. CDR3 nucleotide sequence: TGTGCCAGTTCCGGGGGGACAGGGGAAGAGACCCAGTACTTC.

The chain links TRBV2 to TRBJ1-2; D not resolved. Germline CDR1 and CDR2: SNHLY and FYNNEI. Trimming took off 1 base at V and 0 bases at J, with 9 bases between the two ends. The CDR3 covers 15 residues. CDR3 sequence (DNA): TGTGCCAGCAGTGAAGGGCCCGGAGCTAACTATGGCTACACCTTC. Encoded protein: CASSEGPGANYGYTF.

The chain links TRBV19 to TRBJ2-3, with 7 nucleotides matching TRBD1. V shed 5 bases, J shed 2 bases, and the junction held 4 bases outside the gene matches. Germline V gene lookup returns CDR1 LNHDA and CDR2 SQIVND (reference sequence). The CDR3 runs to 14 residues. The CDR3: CASSPGQVTDTQYF. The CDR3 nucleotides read TGTGCCAGTAGTCCCGGACAGGTCACAGATACGCAGTATTTT.

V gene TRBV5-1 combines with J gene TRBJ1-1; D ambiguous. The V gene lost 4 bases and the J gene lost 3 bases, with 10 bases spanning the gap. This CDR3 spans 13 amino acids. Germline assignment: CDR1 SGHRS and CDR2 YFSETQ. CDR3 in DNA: TGCGCCAGCAGCCAAACAGTAGACACTGAAGCTTTCTTT. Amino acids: CASSQTVDTEAFF.

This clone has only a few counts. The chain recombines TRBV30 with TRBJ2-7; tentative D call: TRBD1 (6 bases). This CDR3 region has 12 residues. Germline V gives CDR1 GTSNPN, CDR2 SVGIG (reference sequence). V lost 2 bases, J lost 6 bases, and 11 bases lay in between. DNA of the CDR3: TGTGCCTGGAGTTTACAGGGACGCGAGCAGTACTTC. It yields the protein CAWSLQGREQYF. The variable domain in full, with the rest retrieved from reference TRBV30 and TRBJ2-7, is SQTIHQWPATLVQPVGSPLSLECTVEGTSNPNLYWYRQAAGRGLQLLFYSVGIGQISSEVPQNLSASRPQDRQFILSSKKLLLSDSGFYLCAWSLQGREQYFGPGTRLTVT.

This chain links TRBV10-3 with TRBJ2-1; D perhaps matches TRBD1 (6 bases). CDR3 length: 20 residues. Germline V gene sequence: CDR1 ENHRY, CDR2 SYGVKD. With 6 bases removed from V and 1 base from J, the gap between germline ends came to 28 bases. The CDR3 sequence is CAISPATLNRDRRSYNEQFF. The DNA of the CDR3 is TGTGCCATCAGCCCAGCAACATTAAACAGAGACAGGAGGTCCTACAATGAGCAGTTCTTC.

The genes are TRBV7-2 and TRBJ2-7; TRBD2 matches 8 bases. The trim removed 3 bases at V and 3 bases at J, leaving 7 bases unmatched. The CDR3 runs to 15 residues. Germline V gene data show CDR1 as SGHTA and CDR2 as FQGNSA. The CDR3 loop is CASSLLSGGVYEQYF. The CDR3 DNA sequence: TGTGCCAGCAGCTTGTTGTCGGGAGGGGTCTACGAGCAGTACTTC.

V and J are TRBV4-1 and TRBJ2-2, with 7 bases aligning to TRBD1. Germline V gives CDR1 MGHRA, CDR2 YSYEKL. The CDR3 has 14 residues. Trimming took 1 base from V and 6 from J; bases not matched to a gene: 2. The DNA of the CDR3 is TGCGCCAGCAGCCAAGCAGGGGGACCCGGGGAGCTGTTTTTT. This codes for CASSQAGGPGELFF.

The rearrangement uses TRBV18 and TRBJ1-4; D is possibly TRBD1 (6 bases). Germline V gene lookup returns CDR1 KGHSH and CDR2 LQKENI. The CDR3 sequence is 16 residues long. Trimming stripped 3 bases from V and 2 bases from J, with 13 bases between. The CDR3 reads CASSPYDQGTNEKLFF. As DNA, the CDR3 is TGTGCCAGCTCACCGTACGATCAGGGGACTAATGAAAAACTGTTTTTT.

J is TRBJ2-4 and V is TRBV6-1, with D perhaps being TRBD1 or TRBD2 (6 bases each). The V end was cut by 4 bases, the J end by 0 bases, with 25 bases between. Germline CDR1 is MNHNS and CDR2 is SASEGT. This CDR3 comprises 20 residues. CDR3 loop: CASSVLLDRLGGLAKNIQYF. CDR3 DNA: TGTGCCAGCAGTGTCCTATTAGACAGGTTAGGGGGGCTAGCCAAAAACATTCAGTACTTC.

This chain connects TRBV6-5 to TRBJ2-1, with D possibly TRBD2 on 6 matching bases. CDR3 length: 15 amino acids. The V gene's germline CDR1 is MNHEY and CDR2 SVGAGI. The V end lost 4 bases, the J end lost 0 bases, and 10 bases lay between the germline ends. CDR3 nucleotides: TGTGCCAGCAGTTTAGCGGAGAGCTCCTACAATGAGCAGTTCTTC. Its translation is CASSLAESSYNEQFF.

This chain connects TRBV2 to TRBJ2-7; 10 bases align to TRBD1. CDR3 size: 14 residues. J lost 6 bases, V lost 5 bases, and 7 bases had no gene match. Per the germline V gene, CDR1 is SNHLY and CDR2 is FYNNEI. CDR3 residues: CASSYGTGVGEQYF. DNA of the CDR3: TGTGCCAGCAGTTACGGGACAGGGGTTGGCGAGCAGTACTTC.

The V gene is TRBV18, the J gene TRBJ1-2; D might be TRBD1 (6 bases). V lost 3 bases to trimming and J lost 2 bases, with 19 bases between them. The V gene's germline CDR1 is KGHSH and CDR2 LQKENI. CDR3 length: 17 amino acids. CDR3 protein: CASSPLGGAGENYGYTF. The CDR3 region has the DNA TGTGCCAGCTCACCCCTCGGGGGAGCAGGGGAGAACTATGGCTACACCTTC.

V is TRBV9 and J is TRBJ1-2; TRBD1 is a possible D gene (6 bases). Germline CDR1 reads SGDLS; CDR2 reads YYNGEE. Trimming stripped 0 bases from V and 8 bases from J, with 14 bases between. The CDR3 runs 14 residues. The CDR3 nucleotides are TGTGCCAGCAGCGTAGTGGACAGAACAGGGGGCTACACCTTC. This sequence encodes CASSVVDRTGGYTF.

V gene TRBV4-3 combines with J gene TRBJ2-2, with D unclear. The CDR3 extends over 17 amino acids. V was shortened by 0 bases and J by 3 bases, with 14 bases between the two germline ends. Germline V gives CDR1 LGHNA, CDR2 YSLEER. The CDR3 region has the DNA TGCGCCAGCAGCCAAGATCCGACTCCAACCTACACCGGGGAGCTGTTTTTT. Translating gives CASSQDPTPTYTGELFF.